This T cell receptor beta chain was identified during a study of shared clonotypes between healthy human individuals. Terminally differentiated effector memory CD45RA+ cells were excluded from the naive CD8 cells, which were CD45RO-negative and positively selected for CCR7. Study-wide results and caveats: Large depth notwithstanding, sorted-subset sequencing proved incomplete by rarefaction.

Germline V CDR1 and CDR2: MNHNS, SASEGT. Trimming removed 9 bases at V and 3 bases at J, with 18 bases between. This CDR3 region has 14 residues. The protocol was immunoSEQ multiplex PCR, while the TCRdb copy is restricted to in-frame clones and leaves out a portion. The sample has 450,000 to 700,000 clones, around 95% seen once. Concerning this clone itself: The antigen is unknown.

The receptor comes from a woman younger than 45 in good health. The genes are TRBV6-1 and TRBJ2-7; either TRBD1 or TRBD2 may fit D (5 bases each). The sample comprised naive CD8+ T cells sorted from blood. CDR3 DNA: TGTGCCAGTGGAGAGGGGACCCCCTACTACGAGCAGTACTTC. It yields the protein CASGEGTPYYEQYF.